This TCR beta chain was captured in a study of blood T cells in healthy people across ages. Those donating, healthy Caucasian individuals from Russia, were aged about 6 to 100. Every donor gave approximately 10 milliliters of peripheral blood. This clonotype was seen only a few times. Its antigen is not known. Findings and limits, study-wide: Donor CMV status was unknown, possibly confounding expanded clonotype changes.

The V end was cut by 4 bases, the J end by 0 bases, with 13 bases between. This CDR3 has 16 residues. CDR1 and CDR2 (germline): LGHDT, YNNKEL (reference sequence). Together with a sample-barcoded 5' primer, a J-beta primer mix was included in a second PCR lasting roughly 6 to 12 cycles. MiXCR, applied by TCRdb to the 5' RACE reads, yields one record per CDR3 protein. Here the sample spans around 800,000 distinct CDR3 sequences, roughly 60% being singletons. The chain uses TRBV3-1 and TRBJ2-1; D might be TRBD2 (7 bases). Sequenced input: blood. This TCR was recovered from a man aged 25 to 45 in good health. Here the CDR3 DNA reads TGTGCCAGCAGCCCCTTAGGGGGGGGCTCCTACAATGAGCAGTTCTTC. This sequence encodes CASSPLGGGSYNEQFF.